This TCR beta chain originates from a study of blood T cell repertoires in COVID-19. Trimming took 9 bases from V and 1 from J, leaving 18 bases between them. The CDR3 has 16 residues. Germline values: CDR1 LNHDA, CDR2 SQIVND (reference sequence). Authors' processing steps: Estimated nucleated cell counts came from reference gene primer amplification. Repertoires were generated with immunoSEQ multiplex PCR, while TCRdb's copy carries only in-frame clones and drops some. The V and J calls and clone size are taken from that table; D and trimming were inferred from the DNA. The data hold 75,000 to 100,000 clones, with 83% observed a single time.

The chain combines TRBV19 with TRBJ2-2, with D tentatively TRBD2 (7 bases). The sequenced material came from peripheral blood. The clonotype comes from a woman older than 75 with acute or convalescent COVID-19. The CDR3 DNA sequence: TGTGCCAGCGGACCAGGGGTAGCGGGGAACACCGGGGAGCTGTTTTTT. It encodes CASGPGVAGNTGELFF.